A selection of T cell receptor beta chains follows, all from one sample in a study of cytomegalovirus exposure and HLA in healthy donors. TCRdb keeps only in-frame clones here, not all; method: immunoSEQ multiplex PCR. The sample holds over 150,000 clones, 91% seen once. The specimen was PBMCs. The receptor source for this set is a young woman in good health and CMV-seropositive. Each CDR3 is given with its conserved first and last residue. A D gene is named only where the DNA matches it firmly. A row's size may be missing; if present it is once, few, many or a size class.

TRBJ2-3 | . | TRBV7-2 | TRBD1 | TGTGCCAGCAGATTGGGACAGGGATTCACAGATACGCAGTATTTT | CASRLGQGFTDTQYF
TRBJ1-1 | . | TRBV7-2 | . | TGTGCCAGCAGCTTAGCTCGCGTTCAGGGCACTGAAGCTTTCTTT | CASSLARVQGTEAFF
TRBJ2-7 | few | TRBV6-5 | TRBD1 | TGTGCCAGCAGTGTCCTGGGACAGCCCTACGAGCAGTACTTC | CASSVLGQPYEQYF
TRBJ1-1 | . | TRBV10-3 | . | TGTGCCATCACGAGGAGCCAGAACACTGAAGCTTTCTTT | CAITRSQNTEAFF
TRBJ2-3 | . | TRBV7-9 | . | TGTGCCAGCAGCCCACGGACAACCGATACGCAGTATTTT | CASSPRTTDTQYF
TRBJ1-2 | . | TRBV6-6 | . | TGTGCCAGCAGTTACTCTTCAGGGGCTCACTATGGCTACACCTTC | CASSYSSGAHYGYTF
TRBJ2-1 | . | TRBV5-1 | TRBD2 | TGCGCCAGCAGCGGGACTAGCGGTGAGCAGTTCTTC | CASSGTSGEQFF
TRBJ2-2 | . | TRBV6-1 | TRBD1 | TGTGCCAGCAGTGGTAAGGGGGCAAACACCGGGGAGCTGTTTTTT | CASSGKGANTGELFF
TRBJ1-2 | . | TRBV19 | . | TGTGCCAGTACCCCAAGGGGCTATGGCTACACCTTC | CASTPRGYGYTF
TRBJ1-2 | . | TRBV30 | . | TGTGCCTGGAGCCCGGATCCATGGGGCCATGGCTACACCTTC | CAWSPDPWGHGYTF
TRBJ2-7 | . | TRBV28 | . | TGTGCCAGCAGCCACACCTACGAGCAGTACTTC | CASSHTYEQYF
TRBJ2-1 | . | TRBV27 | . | TGTGCCAGCATGGGGGGAAGCTTGAGGTCCTACAATGAGCAGTTCTTC | CASMGGSLRSYNEQFF
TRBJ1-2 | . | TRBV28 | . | TGTGCCAGCAGTTTATCGCCCCGACACTCTGATGGCTACACCTTC | CASSLSPRHSDGYTF
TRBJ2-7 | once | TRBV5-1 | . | TGCGCCAGCAGCCCGGGGAGTACTAGTGGGGACGAGCAGTACTTC | CASSPGSTSGDEQYF
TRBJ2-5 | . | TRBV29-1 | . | TGCAGCGTTGATCAGGGGACGGTCCAAGAGACCCAGTACTTC | CSVDQGTVQETQYF
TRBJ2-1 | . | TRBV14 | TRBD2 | TGTGCCAGCAGCCAAGCTAGCGGCCACAATGAGCAGTTCTTC | CASSQASGHNEQFF
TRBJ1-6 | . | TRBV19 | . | TGTGCCAGTAGTATTTCAGGACAGAATTCACCCCTCCACTTT | CASSISGQNSPLHF
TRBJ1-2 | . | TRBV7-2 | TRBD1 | TGTGCCAGCAGCTCGGGACAGTCCTACTATGGCTACACCTTC | CASSSGQSYYGYTF
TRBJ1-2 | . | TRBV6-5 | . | TGTGCCAGCAGTCCCCGAGGCCCCTACTATGGCTACACCTTC | CASSPRGPYYGYTF
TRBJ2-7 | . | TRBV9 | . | TGTGCCAGCAGCGGGGGCAGGACAGAGAGCTCCTACGAGCAGTACTTC | CASSGGRTESSYEQYF
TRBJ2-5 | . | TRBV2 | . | TGTGCCAGCAGTGAAGAAGCCAGGGAAGAGACCCAGTACTTC | CASSEEAREETQYF
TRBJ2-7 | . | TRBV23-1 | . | TGCGCCAGCAGTCAATCCGGGGTTAGATATCGACGAAGAGACTACGAGCAGTACTTC | CASSQSGVRYRRRDYEQYF
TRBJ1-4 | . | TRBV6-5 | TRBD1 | TGTGCCAGCAGTTACGGGACAGGGTTTAATGAAAAACTGTTTTTT | CASSYGTGFNEKLFF
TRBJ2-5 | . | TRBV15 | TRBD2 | TGTGCCACCAGCAGAGAGGCGGGAGGGCTTAAGACCCAGTACTTC | CATSREAGGLKTQYF
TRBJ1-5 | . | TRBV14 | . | TGTGCCACCGAGGACAGCACCAGGGCCAGCAATCAGCCCCAGCATTTT | CATEDSTRASNQPQHF
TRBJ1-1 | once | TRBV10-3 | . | TGTGCCATCAGTGAGTCGGCAGGGGCTTTCGGCACTGAAGCTTTCTTT | CAISESAGAFGTEAFF
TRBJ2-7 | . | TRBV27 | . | TGTGCCAGCAGATCACGGGGAGCGGCCGCTAGGTCCTACGAGCAGTACTTC | CASRSRGAAARSYEQYF
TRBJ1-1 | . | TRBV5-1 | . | TGCGCCAGCAGCCAACAGGGGAACACTGAAGCTTTCTTT | CASSQQGNTEAFF
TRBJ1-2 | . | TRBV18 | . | TGTGCCAGCTCACCGGGCTTCTCGGACTATGGCTACACCTTC | CASSPGFSDYGYTF
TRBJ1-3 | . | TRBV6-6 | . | TGTGCCAGCAGTTACTCCAATGGAAACACCATATATTTT | CASSYSNGNTIYF
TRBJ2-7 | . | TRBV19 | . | TGTGCCAGTAGGAAACAGGGAAACTACGAGCAGTACTTC | CASRKQGNYEQYF
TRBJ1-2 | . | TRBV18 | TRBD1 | TGTGCCAGCTCATCCCGACAGGGACAGGGAGGCTACACCTTC | CASSSRQGQGGYTF
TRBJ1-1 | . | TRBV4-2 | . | TGTGCCAGCAGCCAAGCTGAAAGGGAGGGCACTGAAGCTTTCTTT | CASSQAEREGTEAFF
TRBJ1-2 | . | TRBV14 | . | TGTGCCAGCAGCCAAGATCGGGGAGGCCACTATGGCTACACCTTC | CASSQDRGGHYGYTF
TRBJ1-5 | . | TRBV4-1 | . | TGCGCCAGCAGCCAAGATTTAGGGGTGCCGAATCAGCCCCAGCATTTT | CASSQDLGVPNQPQHF
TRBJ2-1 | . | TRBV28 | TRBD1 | TGTGCCAGCAGTTTATCCAAACAGGGGACGACAATCAATGAGCAGTTCTTC | CASSLSKQGTTINEQFF
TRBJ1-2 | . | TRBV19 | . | TGTGCCAGTAGTATTGGGCAGTCCAGTGGCTACACCTTC | CASSIGQSSGYTF
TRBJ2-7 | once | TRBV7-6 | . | TGTGCCAGCAGCTTAGTGACGGCAGGAAGCTCCTACGAGCAGTACTTC | CASSLVTAGSSYEQYF
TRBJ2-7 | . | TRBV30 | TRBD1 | TGTGCCTGGAGTGTACGGCAGGGGGTCCGATACGAGCAGTACTTC | CAWSVRQGVRYEQYF
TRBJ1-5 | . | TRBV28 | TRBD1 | TGTGCCACCACACCGGGACAGGACGTTATAGCAAATCAGCCCCAGCATTTT | CATTPGQDVIANQPQHF
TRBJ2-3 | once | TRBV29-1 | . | TGCAGCGGTACCCACAGGGATTGGACAGATACGCAGTATTTT | CSGTHRDWTDTQYF
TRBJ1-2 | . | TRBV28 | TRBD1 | TGTGCCAGCAGTTTCTCTGGACAGGTCGACTACACCTTC | CASSFSGQVDYTF
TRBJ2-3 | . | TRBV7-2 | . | TGTGCCAGTAGAGGGACTAGCACAGATACGCAGTATTTT | CASRGTSTDTQYF
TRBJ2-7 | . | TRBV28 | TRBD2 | TGTGCCAGCAGTTTCTACCGGACTAGCGGGACCTACGAGCAGTACTTC | CASSFYRTSGTYEQYF
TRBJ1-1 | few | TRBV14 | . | TGTGCCAGCAGCCAAGCGTTGAACACTGAAGCTTTCTTT | CASSQALNTEAFF
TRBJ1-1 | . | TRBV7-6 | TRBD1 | TGTGCCAGCAGCTTAGCCACCGGGACAGGGGGGCTGAACACTGAAGCTTTCTTT | CASSLATGTGGLNTEAFF
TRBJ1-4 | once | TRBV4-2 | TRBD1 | TGTGCCAGCAGCCACCTTATGGGACAGGGGATGTCATACGTGATTTTT | CASSHLMGQGMSYVIF
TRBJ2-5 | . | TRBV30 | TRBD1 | TGTGCCTGGAGGGGTTACAGGGGAGAGACCCAGTACTTC | CAWRGYRGETQYF
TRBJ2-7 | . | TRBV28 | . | TGTGCCAGCAGTTTATCCACCCCCAGAAGAGGCGAGCAGTACTTC | CASSLSTPRRGEQYF
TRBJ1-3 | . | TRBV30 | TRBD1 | TGTGCCTGGAGATACGACGACAGGGCCGGAAACACCATATATTTT | CAWRYDDRAGNTIYF
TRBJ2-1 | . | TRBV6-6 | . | TGTGCCAGCAGCGGGGGTAATGAGCAGTTCTTC | CASSGGNEQFF